Each of the 13 T cell receptor beta chains below was sequenced from the same sample in a study of post-analysis software for immune sequencing data. Tagging with unique molecular identifiers was a feature of the TCR beta cDNA libraries. In TCRdb, the PCR reads were re-called with MiXCR into one record per CDR3 protein. The data contain fewer than 850,000 distinct CDR3 sequences, 40% to 55% of them singletons. Their target antigens are unknown. Study conclusions and caveats: Patients showed TRBV5-6, TRBV5-1 and TRBV20-1 among five TRBV segments more frequent than in controls.

Sequencing was carried out using blood. These receptors all stem from a girl aged 10-17 years with multiple sclerosis.

This clonotype has a handful of counts. This chain joins TRBV12-3 or TRBV12-4 and TRBJ2-7, with TRBD2 as a possible D gene (6 bases). CDR3 length: 13 amino acids. V lost 3 bases, J lost 3 bases, and 9 bases lay in between. CDR3 sequence reads: CASSLEGYYEQYF. In DNA, the CDR3 is TGTGCCAGCAGTTTGGAGGGCTACTACGAGCAGTACTTC.

This chain links TRBV20-1 with TRBJ2-3; the match to TRBD2 covers 8 bases. Looked up from germline, CDR1 is DFQATT and CDR2 is SNEGSKA (reference sequence). The V and J ends lost 5 bases and 2 bases, in that order; junction bases with no gene match: 9. The CDR3 has 15 residues. CDR3 nucleotides: TGCAGTGCTCCAGATACTAGCGGCCTCACAGATACGCAGTATTTT. This gives the protein CSAPDTSGLTDTQYF.

The chain is built from TRBV5-5 and TRBJ2-3; no firm D call. This CDR3 spans 15 amino acids. Trimming shortened V by 0 bases and J by 3 bases, and 11 bases separated the two germline ends. CDR1 is SGHKS and CDR2 is YYEKEE in the germline V gene (reference sequence). CDR3 bases: TGTGCCAGCAGCTTGGGCCACGCAAATACAGATACGCAGTATTTT. It is translated as CASSLGHANTDTQYF.

The J gene is TRBJ1-5, the V gene TRBV6-1; 7 nucleotides match TRBD1. The germline CDR1 and CDR2 sequences are MNHNS and SASEGT. V was clipped by 5 bases and J by 4 bases; unmatched bases: 8. The CDR3 loop spans 15 amino acids. CDR3 bases: TGTGCCAGCAGTCAAGGGGGCTCTTGGAATCAGCCCCAGCATTTT. Translated: CASSQGGSWNQPQHF.

J is TRBJ1-4 and V is TRBV29-1, with D unclear. Per the germline V gene, CDR1 is SQVTM and CDR2 is ANQGSEA. The CDR3 spans 12 residues. Trimming took off 4 bases at V and 7 bases at J, with 10 bases between the two ends. DNA of the CDR3: TGCAGCGTTGGGTTCAAGGGTGAAAAACTGTTTTTT. The encoded protein is CSVGFKGEKLFF.

The chain has TRBV30 and TRBJ2-7; D is possibly TRBD1 (6 bases). From germline, CDR1 is GTSNPN and CDR2 SVGIG (reference sequence). Trimming took off 2 bases at V and 1 base at J, with 12 bases between the two ends. This CDR3 region has 14 residues. CDR3 sequence reads: CAWSIGGWSYEQYF. The DNA of the CDR3 is TGTGCCTGGAGTATAGGGGGATGGTCCTACGAGCAGTACTTC. The whole variable domain, filled in from reference TRBV30 and TRBJ2-7, reads SQTIHQWPATLVQPVGSPLSLECTVEGTSNPNLYWYRQAAGRGLQLLFYSVGIGQISSEVPQNLSASRPQDRQFILSSKKLLLSDSGFYLCAWSIGGWSYEQYFGPGTRLTVT.

The chain employs TRBV29-1 and TRBJ2-1; 8 bases agree with TRBD2. Germline V lookup: CDR1 SQVTM, CDR2 ANQGSEA. The CDR3 totals 12 residues. Unmatched junction bases numbered 9, after V lost 5 bases and J lost 12 bases. The CDR3 sequence is CSVPGLEVGQFF. CDR3 in DNA: TGCAGCGTTCCGGGACTAGAGGTGGGGCAGTTCTTC.

The genes are TRBV20-1 and TRBJ2-1; D gene ambiguous. Between the trimmed V and J ends, which lost 6 bases and 0 bases, there was a span of 12 bases. The CDR3 consists of 14 residues. In germline, CDR1 is DFQATT, CDR2 SNEGSKA (reference sequence). CDR3 amino acids: CSAKRLDSYNEQFF. Here the CDR3 DNA reads TGCAGTGCAAAACGACTGGACTCCTACAATGAGCAGTTCTTC.

This clonotype was observed at least ten times. The chain links TRBV20-1 to TRBJ2-3; 7 bases align to TRBD1. CDR3 length: 14 residues. Trimming at V came to 0 bases and at J to 6 bases, leaving 6 bases not matched to a gene. Germline V lookup: CDR1 DFQATT, CDR2 SNEGSKA (reference sequence). CDR3 sequence (DNA): TGCAGTGCTAGAGATCCGACAGGGTGGGATACGCAGTATTTT. This encodes CSARDPTGWDTQYF.

The V call is TRBV12-3 or TRBV12-4, the J call TRBJ1-2; D is perhaps TRBD1 (6 bases). The CDR3 has 14 amino acids. V lost 8 bases and J lost 5, with 18 bases in between. CDR3 sequence: CASSRTAGSYGYTF. The CDR3 nucleotides read TGTGCCAGCTCACGGACAGCGGGTAGTTATGGCTACACCTTC.

This clonotype was counted between two and nine times. V gene TRBV29-1 combines with J gene TRBJ2-7; D is ambiguous. Germline V gene lookup returns CDR1 SQVTM and CDR2 ANQGSEA. CDR3 size: 12 residues. The germline V and J ends were trimmed by 0 bases and 3 bases, with 6 bases remaining between them. CDR3 in amino acids: CSVEDPGYEQYF. In DNA form, the CDR3 reads TGCAGCGTTGAAGATCCGGGCTACGAGCAGTACTTC.

This clonotype was observed a single time. One junction end does not reproduce the germline sequence, and a read error may be involved. The chain couples TRBV7-4 to TRBJ2-6; D may be TRBD1 (6 bases). This CDR3 contains 16 residues. Germline V lookup: CDR1 SGHVT, CDR2 SQSDAQ. Here the CDR3 reads CASGLRGGSGANVLTF. DNA for the CDR3: TGTGCCAGCGGCTTACGAGGGGGCTCTGGGGCCAACGTCCTGACTTTC.

The V gene is TRBV12-3 or TRBV12-4, the J gene TRBJ1-2; D not resolved. Trimming shortened V by 1 base and J by 7 bases, and 10 bases separated the two germline ends. This CDR3 is built from 13 residues. This chain's CDR3 is CASSLGYGIGYTF. The CDR3 DNA reads as TGTGCCAGCAGTTTAGGTTACGGGATTGGCTACACCTTC.